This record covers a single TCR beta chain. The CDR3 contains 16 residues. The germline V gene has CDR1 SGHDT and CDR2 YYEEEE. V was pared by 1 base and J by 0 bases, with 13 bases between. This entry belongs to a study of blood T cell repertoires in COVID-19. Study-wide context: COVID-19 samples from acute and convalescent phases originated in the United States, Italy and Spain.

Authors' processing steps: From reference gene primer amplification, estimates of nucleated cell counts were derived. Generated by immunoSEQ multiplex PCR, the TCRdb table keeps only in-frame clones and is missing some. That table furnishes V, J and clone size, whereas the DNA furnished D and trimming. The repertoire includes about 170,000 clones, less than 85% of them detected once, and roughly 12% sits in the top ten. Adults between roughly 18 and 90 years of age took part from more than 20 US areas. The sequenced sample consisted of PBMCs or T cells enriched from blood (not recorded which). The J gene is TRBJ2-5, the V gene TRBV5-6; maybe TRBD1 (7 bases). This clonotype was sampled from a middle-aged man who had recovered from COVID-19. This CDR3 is CASSLWRGPDQETQYF. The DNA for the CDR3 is TGTGCCAGCAGCTTGTGGAGGGGGCCGGACCAAGAGACCCAGTACTTC. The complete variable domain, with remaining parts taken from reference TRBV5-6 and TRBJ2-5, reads DAGVTQSPTHLIKTRGQQVTLRCSPKSGHDTVSWYQQALGQGPQFIFQYYEEEERQRGNFPDRFSGHQFPNYSSELNVNALLLGDSALYLCASSLWRGPDQETQYFGPGTRLLVL.